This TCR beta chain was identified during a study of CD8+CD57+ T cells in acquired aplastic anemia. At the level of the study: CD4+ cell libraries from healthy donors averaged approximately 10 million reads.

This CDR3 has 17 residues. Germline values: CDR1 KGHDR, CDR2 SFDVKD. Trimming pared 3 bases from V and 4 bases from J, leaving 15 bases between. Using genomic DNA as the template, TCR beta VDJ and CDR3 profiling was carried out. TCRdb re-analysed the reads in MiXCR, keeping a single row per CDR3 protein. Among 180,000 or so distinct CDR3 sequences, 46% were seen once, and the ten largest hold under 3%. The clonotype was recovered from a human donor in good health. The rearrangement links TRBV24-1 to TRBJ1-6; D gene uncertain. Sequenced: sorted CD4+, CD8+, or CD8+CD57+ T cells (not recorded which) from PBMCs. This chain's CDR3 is CATSDPAEVTYNSPLHF. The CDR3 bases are TGTGCCACCAGTGATCCCGCGGAGGTTACGTATAATTCACCCCTCCACTTT.